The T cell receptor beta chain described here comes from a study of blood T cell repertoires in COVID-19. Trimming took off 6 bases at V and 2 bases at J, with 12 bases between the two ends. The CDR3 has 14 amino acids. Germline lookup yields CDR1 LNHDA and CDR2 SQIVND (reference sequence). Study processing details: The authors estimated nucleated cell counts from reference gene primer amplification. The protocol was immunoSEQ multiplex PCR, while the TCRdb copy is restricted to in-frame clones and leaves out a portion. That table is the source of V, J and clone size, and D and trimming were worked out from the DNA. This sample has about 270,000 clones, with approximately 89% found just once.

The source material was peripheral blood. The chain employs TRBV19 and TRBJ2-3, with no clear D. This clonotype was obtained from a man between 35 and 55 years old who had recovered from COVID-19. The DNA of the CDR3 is TGTGCCAGTAGCCCCTTGGGCGCCACAGATACGCAGTATTTT. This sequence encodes CASSPLGATDTQYF.